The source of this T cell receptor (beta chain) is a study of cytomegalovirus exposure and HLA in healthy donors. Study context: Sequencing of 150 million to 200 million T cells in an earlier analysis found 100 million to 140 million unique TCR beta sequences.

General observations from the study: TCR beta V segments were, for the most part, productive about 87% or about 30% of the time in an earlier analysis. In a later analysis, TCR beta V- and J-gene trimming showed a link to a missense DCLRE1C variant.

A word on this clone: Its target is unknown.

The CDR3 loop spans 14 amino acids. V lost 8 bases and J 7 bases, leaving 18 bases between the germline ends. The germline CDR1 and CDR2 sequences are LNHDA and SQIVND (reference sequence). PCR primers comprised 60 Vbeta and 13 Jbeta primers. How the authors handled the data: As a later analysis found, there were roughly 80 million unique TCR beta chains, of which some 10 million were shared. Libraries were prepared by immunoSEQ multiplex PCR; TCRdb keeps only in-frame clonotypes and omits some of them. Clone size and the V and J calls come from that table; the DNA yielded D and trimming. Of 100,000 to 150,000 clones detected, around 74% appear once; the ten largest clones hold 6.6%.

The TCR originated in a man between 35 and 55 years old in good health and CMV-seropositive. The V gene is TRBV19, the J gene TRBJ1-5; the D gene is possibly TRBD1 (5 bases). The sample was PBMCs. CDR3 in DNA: TGTGCCAGTTCCTGGGGCGGGGAGGGGCAGCCCCAGCATTTT. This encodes CASSWGGEGQPQHF.